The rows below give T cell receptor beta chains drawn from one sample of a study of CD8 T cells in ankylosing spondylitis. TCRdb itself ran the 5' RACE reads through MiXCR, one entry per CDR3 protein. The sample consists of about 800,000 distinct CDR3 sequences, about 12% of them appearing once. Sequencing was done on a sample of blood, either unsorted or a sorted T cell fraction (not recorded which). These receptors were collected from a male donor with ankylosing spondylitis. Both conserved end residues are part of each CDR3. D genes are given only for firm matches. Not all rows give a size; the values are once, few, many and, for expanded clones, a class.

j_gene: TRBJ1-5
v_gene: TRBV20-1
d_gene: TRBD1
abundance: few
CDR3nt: TGCAGTGCCGACGGGACAGTGCAGGGACCCCAGCATTTT
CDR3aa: CSADGTVQGPQHF

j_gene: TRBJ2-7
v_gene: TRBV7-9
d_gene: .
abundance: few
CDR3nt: TGTGCCAGCAGCCCAGTGGTTTTAAGCTCCGAGCAGTACTTC
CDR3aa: CASSPVVLSSEQYF

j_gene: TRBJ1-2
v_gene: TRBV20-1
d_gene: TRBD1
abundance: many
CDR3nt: TGCAGTGCAAACAAACAGGGGCTTAACTATGGCTACACCTTC
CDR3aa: CSANKQGLNYGYTF

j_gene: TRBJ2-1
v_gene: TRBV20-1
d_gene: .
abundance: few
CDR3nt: TGCAGTGCTAGATTGGAGTACGAGCAGTTCTTC
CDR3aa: CSARLEYEQFF

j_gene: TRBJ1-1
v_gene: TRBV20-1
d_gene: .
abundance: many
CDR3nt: TGCGCCTACCTGAGACCTGAGAACACTGAAGCTTTCTTT
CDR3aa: CAYLRPENTEAFF

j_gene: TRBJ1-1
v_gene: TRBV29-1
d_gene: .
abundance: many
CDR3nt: TGCAGCGTTGACATGGGGGCGCAGGGGACTGAAGCTTTCTTT
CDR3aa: CSVDMGAQGTEAFF

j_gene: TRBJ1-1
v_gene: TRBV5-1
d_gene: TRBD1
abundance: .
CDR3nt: TGCGCCAGCAGCTTAACCCGGGACAGCCTTGAAGCTTTCTTT
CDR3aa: CASSLTRDSLEAFF

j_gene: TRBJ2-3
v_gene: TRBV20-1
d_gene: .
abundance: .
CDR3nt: TGCAGTGCTAGAACTAGAGGCACAGATACGCAGTATTTT
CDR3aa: CSARTRGTDTQYF

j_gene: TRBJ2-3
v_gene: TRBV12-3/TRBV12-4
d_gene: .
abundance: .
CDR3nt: TGTGCCAGCAGTTCTCAGGCCCGGGTCGATACGCAGTATTTT
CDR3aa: CASSSQARVDTQYF

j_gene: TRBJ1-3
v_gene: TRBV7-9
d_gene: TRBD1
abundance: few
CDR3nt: TGTGCCAGCAGCCACGGACAGGGAAGGAACACCATATATTTT
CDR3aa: CASSHGQGRNTIYF

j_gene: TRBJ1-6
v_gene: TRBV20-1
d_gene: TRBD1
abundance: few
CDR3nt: TGCAGTGCTAGTGGATGGGACAGGGGTTCACCCCTCCACTTT
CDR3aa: CSASGWDRGSPLHF

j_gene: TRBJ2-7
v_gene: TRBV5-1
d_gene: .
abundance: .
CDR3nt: TGCGCCAGCAGGCTTTCCGATTCAGTTTTTACCCCCTACGAGCAGTACTTC
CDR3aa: CASRLSDSVFTPYEQYF

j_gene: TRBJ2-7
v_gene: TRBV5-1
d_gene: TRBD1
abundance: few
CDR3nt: TGCGCCAGCAGCCGGGACAGGGCTTTCGAGCAGTACTTC
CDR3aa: CASSRDRAFEQYF

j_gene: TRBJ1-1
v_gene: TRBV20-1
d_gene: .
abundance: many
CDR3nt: TGCAGTGCTAGCGCCAGTCCTATGAACACTGAAGCTTTCTTT
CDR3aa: CSASASPMNTEAFF